Following are 31 T cell receptor beta chains from one sample sequenced in a study of T cells after posttransplantation cyclophosphamide. Libraries were prepared by immunoSEQ multiplex PCR; TCRdb keeps only in-frame clonotypes and omits some of them. The sample yields around 47,000 clones, approximately 94% seen once. The sample was PBMCs. Receptors were obtained from a woman aged 30 to 39 in good health and a related stem cell transplant donor.

The chain has TRBV6-6 and TRBJ1-1, with a possible D match to TRBD1 (6 bases). The germline V gene has CDR1 MNHNY and CDR2 SVGAGI (reference sequence). There are 13 residues in the CDR3. The germline V and J ends were trimmed by 0 bases and 13 bases, with 15 bases remaining between them. This CDR3 reads CASSYSTWDKRFF. The CDR3 nucleotides are TGTGCCAGCAGTTACTCGACCTGGGACAAACGTTTCTTT.

This clone was recorded only once. CDR3 sequence (DNA): TGTGCCAGCAGTCCTCTAGCGGGGGGCTACAATGAGCAGTTCTTC. This encodes CASSPLAGGYNEQFF. The chain carries TRBV19 and TRBJ2-1; 11 positions agree with TRBD2. V shed 9 bases, J shed 3 bases, and the junction held 7 bases outside the gene matches. This CDR3 region has 15 residues. CDR1 LNHDA and CDR2 SQIVND come from the germline V gene (reference sequence).

The gene calls are TRBV6-5 and TRBJ2-3; perhaps TRBD1 as D (6 bases). CDR1 and CDR2 (germline): MNHEY, SVGAGI. Trimming took off 6 bases at V and 1 base at J, with 11 bases between the two ends. This CDR3 has 14 residues. CDR3 in DNA: TGTGCCAGCAGCAGGGGCAGGGGCACAGATACGCAGTATTTT. It codes for CASSRGRGTDTQYF.

The V and J genes are TRBV7-3 and TRBJ2-1, with 10 bases identical to TRBD2. Germline V gives CDR1 SGHTA, CDR2 FQGTGA. After removal of 5 bases from V and 6 bases from J, the junction contained 7 bases not matched to a gene. The CDR3 has 15 amino acids. The CDR3 nucleotides are TGTGCCAGCAGCCATAGCGGGGGGCCCCTCAATGAGCAGTTCTTC. Protein sequence: CASSHSGGPLNEQFF.

The rearrangement joins TRBV30 to TRBJ1-2; D ambiguous. This CDR3 spans 12 amino acids. The germline V gene has CDR1 GTSNPN and CDR2 SVGIG (reference sequence). Trimming removed 0 bases from V and 7 bases from J, with 9 bases in between. This CDR3 is CAWSVGGRGYTF. CDR3 DNA sequence: TGTGCCTGGAGTGTTGGAGGACGTGGCTACACCTTC.

The gene calls are TRBV5-8 and TRBJ2-5; 8 positions agree with TRBD2. Unmatched junction bases numbered 5, after V lost 1 base and J lost 3 bases. This CDR3 is built from 15 residues. CDR1 is SGHTS, CDR2 YDEGEE, per germline. The CDR3 here is CASSLRTSFKETQYF. CDR3 sequence (DNA): TGTGCCAGCAGCTTGCGGACTAGCTTTAAAGAGACCCAGTACTTC.

The chain couples TRBV5-1 to TRBJ1-1; 10 positions match TRBD1. J gave up 0 bases and V 4 bases, and 6 bases lay outside the gene matches. CDR3 size: 16 residues. CDR1 is SGHRS, CDR2 YFSETQ, per germline. The CDR3 DNA reads as TGCGCCAGCAGCAGACAGGGGGCCGCCATGAACACTGAAGCTTTCTTT. Its translation is CASSRQGAAMNTEAFF.

The rearrangement uses TRBV4-3 and TRBJ1-4; unclear D gene. Trimming took 0 bases from V and 5 from J, leaving 7 bases between them. The length of the CDR3 is 14 residues. The germline gives CDR1 LGHNA, CDR2 YSLEER. The CDR3 DNA reads as TGCGCCAGCAGCCAAGACGGGAGGAATGAAAAACTGTTTTTT. This translates into CASSQDGRNEKLFF.

The V and J genes are TRBV27 and TRBJ1-2; 8 bases are shared with TRBD1. V shed 4 bases and J 8 bases; nucleotides not matched to a gene: 9. CDR1 and CDR2 (germline): MNHEY, SMNVEV (reference sequence). This CDR3 has 14 amino acids. CDR3 loop: CASSYTGGTSGYTF. The CDR3 DNA is TGTGCCAGCAGTTATACAGGGGGTACTTCGGGCTACACCTTC.

V is TRBV19 and J is TRBJ1-5; D is uncertain. The CDR3 runs 15 residues. The V gene lost 3 bases and the J gene lost 0 bases, with 9 bases spanning the gap. The germline V gene encodes CDR1 LNHDA and CDR2 SQIVND (reference sequence). The CDR3 DNA reads TGTGCCAGTAGTATCCAGGCGACTAGCAATCAGCCCCAGCATTTT. This translates into CASSIQATSNQPQHF.

This clone was seen only a few times. The gene calls are TRBV2 and TRBJ1-1; D may be TRBD1 (5 bases). This CDR3 spans 14 amino acids. Germline V CDR1 and CDR2: SNHLY, FYNNEI. The V gene lost 5 bases and the J gene lost 4 bases, with 14 bases spanning the gap. The CDR3 coding sequence is TGTGCCAGCAGTCTATGGGGTAGGGGCACTGAAGCTTTCTTT. It encodes CASSLWGRGTEAFF.

This clone was observed a single time. The chain has TRBV6-6 and TRBJ2-1; 8 bases line up with TRBD2. J was trimmed by 7 bases and V by 11 bases; bases with no gene match: 10. Germline V gene lookup returns CDR1 MNHNY and CDR2 SVGAGI (reference sequence). The CDR3 runs to 13 residues. DNA of the CDR3: TGTGCCCGCCTGGGCGGGGGGCCTAATGAGCAGTTCTTC. Translating it yields CARLGGGPNEQFF.

This CDR3 reads CASSQAPRSYGYTF. CDR3 DNA: TGTGCCAGCAGCCAAGCCCCACGGAGCTATGGCTACACCTTC. V usage is TRBV7-9 and J usage is TRBJ1-2; D remains ambiguous. This CDR3 region has 14 residues. Germline loops: CDR1 SEHNR, CDR2 FQNEAQ (reference sequence). V was pared by 5 bases and J by 4 bases, with 14 bases between.

The chain combines TRBV15 with TRBJ2-5; 8 bases align to TRBD1. Losses at the gene ends were 0 bases for V and 1 base for J; bases not matched to a gene: 1. CDR1 LNHNV and CDR2 YYDKDF come from the germline V gene (reference sequence). The CDR3 spans 15 residues. CDR3 sequence reads: CATSRDRGLQETQYF. In nucleotides, the CDR3 is TGTGCCACCAGCAGAGACAGGGGGCTCCAAGAGACCCAGTACTTC.

The chain is built from TRBV5-1 and TRBJ2-7; possible D gene TRBD1, 6 bases. Trimming stripped 0 bases from V and 0 bases from J, with 10 bases between. The CDR3 runs 15 residues. CDR1 and CDR2 (germline): SGHRS, YFSETQ. The DNA of the CDR3 is TGCGCCAGCAGCTTGGGAGGGACAAGCTCCTACGAGCAGTACTTC. This encodes CASSLGGTSSYEQYF.

The chain joins TRBV6-4 to TRBJ1-1, with D perhaps TRBD1 (5 bases). This CDR3 contains 13 residues. The V gene's germline CDR1 is MRHNA and CDR2 SNTAGT. Trimming left V 6 bases short and J 1 base short, with 9 bases between. The CDR3 DNA sequence: TGTGCCAGCAGAGTGACAGAGAACACTGAAGCTTTCTTT. This sequence encodes CASRVTENTEAFF.

V and J are TRBV30 and TRBJ1-2; D gene uncertain. Germline CDR1 and CDR2: GTSNPN and SVGIG (reference sequence). This CDR3 comprises 11 residues. V lost 0 bases to trimming and J lost 11 bases, with 10 bases between them. The CDR3 spells CAWSVLDGYTF. The DNA for the CDR3 is TGTGCCTGGAGTGTACTAGACGGGTACACCTTC. Based on the CDR3 plus reference TRBV30 and TRBJ1-2, the full variable domain is SQTIHQWPATLVQPVGSPLSLECTVEGTSNPNLYWYRQAAGRGLQLLFYSVGIGQISSEVPQNLSASRPQDRQFILSSKKLLLSDSGFYLCAWSVLDGYTFGSGTRLTVV.

V gene TRBV4-3 combines with J gene TRBJ1-6, with D uncertain. CDR3 length: 13 amino acids. V lost 0 bases to trimming and J lost 14 bases, with 11 bases between them. Germline CDR1 LGHNA, CDR2 YSLEER. Written as DNA, the CDR3 is TGCGCCAGCAGCCAAGATCTACGTCAATCCCTCCACTTT. Its translation is CASSQDLRQSLHF.

The rearrangement links TRBV27 to TRBJ1-2; D unclear. V was cut by 5 bases and J by 8 bases, with 33 bases left in between. The germline V gene encodes CDR1 MNHEY and CDR2 SMNVEV (reference sequence). The CDR3 runs to 19 residues. The CDR3 sequence is CASSPLAMGLSLRASGYTF. The CDR3 DNA reads TGTGCCAGCAGTCCGCTGGCGATGGGTTTGAGCCTGCGGGCATCGGGCTACACCTTC.

This clone was observed a few times. The CDR3: CASSLSRTGDGYTF. The CDR3 DNA reads TGTGCCAGCAGTTTAAGTCGGACAGGGGATGGCTACACCTTC. The V and J genes are TRBV27 and TRBJ1-2; TRBD1 matches 9 bases. The trim removed 2 bases at V and 6 bases at J, leaving 4 bases unmatched. CDR1 is MNHEY, CDR2 SMNVEV, per germline (reference sequence). This CDR3 has 14 amino acids.

The chain couples TRBV19 to TRBJ1-2; D ambiguous. CDR1 and CDR2 (germline): LNHDA, SQIVND (reference sequence). The CDR3 totals 14 residues. V was trimmed by 7 bases and J by 2 bases, leaving 14 bases between them. CDR3 sequence: CASKGRRMNYGYTF. CDR3 coding DNA: TGTGCCAGTAAAGGGAGACGGATGAACTATGGCTACACCTTC.

V and J are TRBV11-3 and TRBJ2-3; a possible D gene is TRBD1 (6 bases). Germline V gene lookup returns CDR1 SGHNT and CDR2 YENEEA. Trimming took 3 bases from V and 0 from J, leaving 7 bases between them. CDR3 length equals 14 residues. Here the CDR3 DNA reads TGTGCCAGCAGCTTGGGGGCTAGCACAGATACGCAGTATTTT. Encoded protein: CASSLGASTDTQYF.

This clone occurred once. The chain couples TRBV4-2 to TRBJ1-1; no clear D. The ends were cut back, 6 bases at V and 11 bases at J, with 25 bases in the middle. The CDR3 loop spans 15 amino acids. Germline V gene lookup returns CDR1 LGHNA and CDR2 YNFKEQ. This CDR3 is CASRVVGGQKVGAFF. The CDR3 DNA reads TGTGCCAGCAGAGTCGTAGGCGGCCAGAAGGTCGGGGCTTTCTTT.

V is TRBV28 and J is TRBJ1-2, with D perhaps TRBD1 (6 bases). Germline CDR1 MDHEN, CDR2 SYDVKM. The CDR3 runs to 15 residues. V lost 10 bases, J lost 1 base, and 19 bases lay in between. The DNA for the CDR3 is TGTGCCACCAGGGCAGGGGTGGGGGATAACTATGGCTACACCTTC. This sequence encodes CATRAGVGDNYGYTF.

V and J are TRBV30 and TRBJ1-5; D may be TRBD1 (5 bases). The CDR3 is 14 amino acids. Germline lookup yields CDR1 GTSNPN and CDR2 SVGIG (reference sequence). V was trimmed by 0 bases and J by 6 bases, leaving 12 bases between them. The CDR3 reads CAWSVSGSGQPQHF. CDR3 DNA sequence: TGTGCCTGGAGTGTATCAGGGTCGGGTCAGCCCCAGCATTTT.

This clone occurred a few times. The chain carries TRBV29-1 and TRBJ2-2; D ambiguous. Germline CDR1 and CDR2: SQVTM and ANQGSEA. The V end was cut by 4 bases, the J end by 6 bases, with 12 bases between. The CDR3 contains 13 residues. The CDR3 nucleotides are TGCAGCGTTGGCCTAACAGTGGCCGGGGAGCTGTTTTTT. Translating gives CSVGLTVAGELFF.

The CDR3 region is CASSARPGQAGEKLFF. CDR3 sequence (DNA): TGTGCCAGCAGCGCGAGGCCGGGACAGGCGGGTGAAAAACTGTTTTTT. This chain links TRBV9 with TRBJ1-4; TRBD1 matches 8 bases. Looked up from germline, CDR1 is SGDLS and CDR2 is YYNGEE. The CDR3 loop spans 16 amino acids. After removal of 3 bases from V and 7 bases from J, the junction contained 11 bases not matched to a gene.

This chain connects TRBV6-1 to TRBJ1-2; no clear D. V was clipped by 3 bases and J by 5 bases, with 13 bases between them. CDR1 is MNHNS, CDR2 SASEGT, per germline. The CDR3 runs to 14 residues. The CDR3 nucleotides read TGTGCCAGCAGTGATGCGGGAACCGCTTATGGCTACACCTTC. This translates into CASSDAGTAYGYTF.

The rearrangement joins TRBV9 to TRBJ2-2, with D possibly matching TRBD1 (5 bases). The ends were cut back, 5 bases at V and 1 base at J, with 12 bases in the middle. Germline CDR1 SGDLS, CDR2 YYNGEE. There are 15 residues in the CDR3. The CDR3 loop is CASRGQPLNTGELFF. CDR3 nucleotide sequence: TGTGCCAGCAGGGGGCAGCCTCTGAACACCGGGGAGCTGTTTTTT.

The rearrangement joins TRBV5-4 to TRBJ2-5, with TRBD1 identical over 9 bases. V trimming: 4 bases; J trimming: 5 bases; junction bases outside the gene matches: 6. This CDR3 is built from 14 residues. Germline values: CDR1 SGHNT, CDR2 YYREEE (reference sequence). In nucleotides, the CDR3 is TGTGCCAGCAGCGGGGGACAGGGTGGCGAGACCCAGTACTTC. Protein: CASSGGQGGETQYF.

V usage is TRBV7-6 and J usage is TRBJ1-5; unclear D gene. Trimming took 1 base from V and 2 from J, leaving 12 bases between them. Germline V gives CDR1 SGHVS, CDR2 FNYEAQ. The CDR3 totals 16 residues. The CDR3 DNA reads TGTGCCAGCAGCTTAGGGTGCCTCTCGGGCAATCAGCCCCAGCATTTT. This translates into CASSLGCLSGNQPQHF. Looking up the rest from reference TRBV7-6 and TRBJ1-5 gives the full variable domain: GAGVSQSPRYKVTKRGQDVALRCDPISGHVSLYWYRQALGQGPEFLTYFNYEAQQDKSGLPNDRFSAERPEGSISTLTIQRTEQRDSAMYRCASSLGCLSGNQPQHFGDGTRLSIL.